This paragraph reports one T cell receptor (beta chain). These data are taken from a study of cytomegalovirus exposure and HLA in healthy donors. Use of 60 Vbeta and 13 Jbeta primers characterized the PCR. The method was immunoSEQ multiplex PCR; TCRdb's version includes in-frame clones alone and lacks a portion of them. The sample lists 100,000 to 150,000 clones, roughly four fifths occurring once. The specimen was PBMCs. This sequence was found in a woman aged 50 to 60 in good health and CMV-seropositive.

CDR3 sequence (DNA): TGCGCCAGCAGCCAAGATGGAAATAGCGGAAGGGAGCTGTTTTTT. Translating it yields CASSQDGNSGRELFF. The gene calls are TRBV4-3 and TRBJ2-2, with D possibly TRBD2 on 6 matching bases. The germline CDR1 and CDR2 sequences are LGHNA and YSLEER. The V gene lost 0 bases and the J gene lost 9 bases, with 14 bases spanning the gap. This CDR3 is built from 15 residues.